A selection of T cell receptor beta chains follows, all from one sample in a study of blood T cell repertoires in COVID-19. Here immunoSEQ multiplex PCR was the method, and the copy in TCRdb shows in-frame clones only, minus some. Among about 200,000 clones listed, 80% to 90% were seen once. What was sequenced was PBMCs or T cells enriched from blood (not recorded which). Receptors originate from a woman in her thirties or forties with acute COVID-19. Each CDR3 is given with its conserved first and last residue. Fields, in order: D gene, V gene, J gene, clone size, CDR3 DNA, CDR3 protein. D genes are given only for firm matches. Only some rows state a clone size, as once, few, many or a class for expanded clones.

D gene: TRBD2; V gene: TRBV6-2/TRBV6-3; J gene: TRBJ2-5; clone size: -; CDR3 DNA: TGTGCCAGCAGTTACTCGACACGTAGCGGGCGGATAGAGACCCAGTACTTC; CDR3 protein: CASSYSTRSGRIETQYF
D gene: TRBD2; V gene: TRBV6-6; J gene: TRBJ2-3; clone size: -; CDR3 DNA: TGTGCCAGCAGTCTCAATGGACTAGCGGGAGCTTCAGGGTACACAGATACGCAGTATTTT; CDR3 protein: CASSLNGLAGASGYTDTQYF
D gene: -; V gene: TRBV15; J gene: TRBJ2-7; clone size: -; CDR3 DNA: TGTGCCACCAGCAGAGATTCAGGTGGGGGGTACGAGCAGTACTTC; CDR3 protein: CATSRDSGGGYEQYF
D gene: -; V gene: TRBV6-2/TRBV6-3; J gene: TRBJ1-5; clone size: once; CDR3 DNA: TGTGCCAGCAGTTACGTGAGGAGCAATCAGCCCCAGCATTTT; CDR3 protein: CASSYVRSNQPQHF
D gene: TRBD1; V gene: TRBV6-5; J gene: TRBJ1-4; clone size: -; CDR3 DNA: TGTGCCAGCAGGACCGGGACAGGGAATGAAAAACTGTTTTTT; CDR3 protein: CASRTGTGNEKLFF
D gene: TRBD1; V gene: TRBV25-1; J gene: TRBJ2-3; clone size: once; CDR3 DNA: TGTGCCAGCAGTCGTGGGGCAGGGGGCGAAGATACGCAGTATTTT; CDR3 protein: CASSRGAGGEDTQYF
D gene: TRBD2; V gene: TRBV4-3; J gene: TRBJ2-1; clone size: -; CDR3 DNA: TGCGCCAGCAGCCAAGAGGGGGGGAGCAGAAACTCCTACAATGAGCAGTTCTTC; CDR3 protein: CASSQEGGSRNSYNEQFF
D gene: -; V gene: TRBV24-1; J gene: TRBJ1-5; clone size: -; CDR3 DNA: TGTGCCACCAGTGATTCTCAGGGTACTAATAAGCCCCAGCATTTT; CDR3 protein: CATSDSQGTNKPQHF
D gene: -; V gene: TRBV4-1; J gene: TRBJ2-2; clone size: -; CDR3 DNA: TGCGCCAGCAGCCCTCCCTGGAACACCGGGGAGCTGTTTTTT; CDR3 protein: CASSPPWNTGELFF
D gene: TRBD1; V gene: TRBV10-3; J gene: TRBJ2-7; clone size: -; CDR3 DNA: TGTGCCATCGGAACTGGACAGGGTTCGGGCGAGCAGTACTTC; CDR3 protein: CAIGTGQGSGEQYF
D gene: TRBD1; V gene: TRBV24-1; J gene: TRBJ1-3; clone size: -; CDR3 DNA: TGTGCCACCAGTGATCCCCGGACAGGCGGCACCATATATTTT; CDR3 protein: CATSDPRTGGTIYF
D gene: TRBD2; V gene: TRBV5-1; J gene: TRBJ2-5; clone size: -; CDR3 DNA: TGCGCCAGCAGCTTTCTAGCGGGAGGGATCCAAGAGACCCAGTACTTC; CDR3 protein: CASSFLAGGIQETQYF
D gene: TRBD2; V gene: TRBV28; J gene: TRBJ2-1; clone size: -; CDR3 DNA: TGTGCCAGCAGCCTCGGGACTAGTATAGGTGATGAGCAGTTCTTC; CDR3 protein: CASSLGTSIGDEQFF
D gene: TRBD2; V gene: TRBV7-9; J gene: TRBJ2-7; clone size: -; CDR3 DNA: TGTGCCAGCAGCTTAGCGGTAGGACTAGCGGGCTACGAGCAGTACTTC; CDR3 protein: CASSLAVGLAGYEQYF
D gene: -; V gene: TRBV19; J gene: TRBJ2-3; clone size: -; CDR3 DNA: TGTGCCAGTAGTATCCCCGGACTTTCCACAGATACGCAGTATTTT; CDR3 protein: CASSIPGLSTDTQYF
D gene: -; V gene: TRBV6-2/TRBV6-3; J gene: TRBJ1-2; clone size: -; CDR3 DNA: TGTGCCAGCAGCCGGTCGGGACTATATGGCTACACCTTC; CDR3 protein: CASSRSGLYGYTF
D gene: TRBD2; V gene: TRBV10-1; J gene: TRBJ2-1; clone size: -; CDR3 DNA: TGCGCCAGCAGTGAGAGCGGGAGTGGGAACAATGAGCAGTTCTTC; CDR3 protein: CASSESGSGNNEQFF
D gene: TRBD1; V gene: TRBV6-6; J gene: TRBJ1-2; clone size: -; CDR3 DNA: TGTGCCAGCAGCCGTCAGGGGGCATATGGCTACACCTTC; CDR3 protein: CASSRQGAYGYTF
D gene: -; V gene: TRBV5-1; J gene: TRBJ2-3; clone size: -; CDR3 DNA: TGCGCCAGCAGCTCAGGGACTTACACAGATACGCAGTATTTT; CDR3 protein: CASSSGTYTDTQYF
D gene: TRBD1; V gene: TRBV6-5; J gene: TRBJ1-1; clone size: -; CDR3 DNA: TGTGCCAGCAAGGTCTTGGGGACAGGGAGTGCTTTCTTT; CDR3 protein: CASKVLGTGSAFF
D gene: -; V gene: TRBV18; J gene: TRBJ1-1; clone size: -; CDR3 DNA: TGTGCCAGCTCACCATTGGGGGCGAACACTGAAGCTTTCTTT; CDR3 protein: CASSPLGANTEAFF
D gene: TRBD2; V gene: TRBV4-1; J gene: TRBJ2-5; clone size: -; CDR3 DNA: TGCGCCAGCAGCCAAAGGGGACTAGCGGTGGAGACCCAGTACTTC; CDR3 protein: CASSQRGLAVETQYF
D gene: TRBD2; V gene: TRBV29-1; J gene: TRBJ2-4; clone size: -; CDR3 DNA: TGCAGCGGGCGACTAGCGGCAGAAAACATTCAGTACTTC; CDR3 protein: CSGRLAAENIQYF
D gene: -; V gene: TRBV27; J gene: TRBJ1-6; clone size: -; CDR3 DNA: TGTGCCAGCAGTTTAGTCGGTTCACCCCTCCACTTT; CDR3 protein: CASSLVGSPLHF
D gene: TRBD2; V gene: TRBV28; J gene: TRBJ2-7; clone size: -; CDR3 DNA: TGTGCCAGCAGCCCGCGGGGGGGGAGCGGATTCTACGAGCAGTACTTC; CDR3 protein: CASSPRGGSGFYEQYF
D gene: TRBD1; V gene: TRBV5-5; J gene: TRBJ1-1; clone size: -; CDR3 DNA: TGTGCCAGCAGCCCCCGGACAGGGCAAGGAACTGAAGCTTTCTTT; CDR3 protein: CASSPRTGQGTEAFF
D gene: TRBD2; V gene: TRBV19; J gene: TRBJ2-2; clone size: -; CDR3 DNA: TGTGCCAGTAGTATTAAAGCGGGAGTGAGCACCGGGGAGCTGTTTTTT; CDR3 protein: CASSIKAGVSTGELFF
D gene: TRBD2; V gene: TRBV7-2; J gene: TRBJ2-3; clone size: -; CDR3 DNA: TGTGCCAGCAGCTCACAACGGACTAGCGGGAGGGGAACTAGGGATACGCAGTATTTT; CDR3 protein: CASSSQRTSGRGTRDTQYF
D gene: TRBD1; V gene: TRBV27; J gene: TRBJ2-1; clone size: -; CDR3 DNA: TGTGCCAGCAGGAGACAGGGAGTCAATGAGCAGTTCTTC; CDR3 protein: CASRRQGVNEQFF
D gene: -; V gene: TRBV9; J gene: TRBJ1-2; clone size: few; CDR3 DNA: TGTGCCAGCAGCGTAGCCGGGGGGCCTTCCTATGGCTACACCTTC; CDR3 protein: CASSVAGGPSYGYTF
D gene: -; V gene: TRBV6-6; J gene: TRBJ2-5; clone size: -; CDR3 DNA: TGTGCCAGCAGCCATGGGGGGGAGACCCAGTACTTC; CDR3 protein: CASSHGGETQYF
D gene: TRBD1; V gene: TRBV18; J gene: TRBJ2-7; clone size: -; CDR3 DNA: TGTGCCAGCTCAACTCAGACAGGGATCAGCTCCTACGAGCAGTACTTC; CDR3 protein: CASSTQTGISSYEQYF
D gene: -; V gene: TRBV3-1/TRBV3-2; J gene: TRBJ2-7; clone size: -; CDR3 DNA: TGTGCCAGCAGCCGTGGCCTAGGATCCGAGCAGTACTTC; CDR3 protein: CASSRGLGSEQYF
D gene: TRBD1; V gene: TRBV19; J gene: TRBJ1-1; clone size: -; CDR3 DNA: TGTGCCAGTATTCGACAGGGGTCAACTGAAGCTTTCTTT; CDR3 protein: CASIRQGSTEAFF
D gene: -; V gene: TRBV7-2; J gene: TRBJ2-2; clone size: -; CDR3 DNA: TGTGCCAGCAGCTTAGTTTTTGCGGGAAACACCGGGGAGCTGTTTTTT; CDR3 protein: CASSLVFAGNTGELFF
D gene: -; V gene: TRBV2; J gene: TRBJ1-2; clone size: few; CDR3 DNA: TGTGCCAGCAGTGAAGAGGGGGACGATGATGGCTACACCTTC; CDR3 protein: CASSEEGDDDGYTF
D gene: TRBD2; V gene: TRBV6-6; J gene: TRBJ2-7; clone size: -; CDR3 DNA: TGTGCCAGCAGTTACTTGTTGGGCGGGAGGGCCTCCGAGCAGTACTTC; CDR3 protein: CASSYLLGGRASEQYF
D gene: TRBD2; V gene: TRBV6-5; J gene: TRBJ2-5; clone size: -; CDR3 DNA: TGTGCCAGCAGTCCCGAGGGACTAGCGCAAGAGACCCAGTACTTC; CDR3 protein: CASSPEGLAQETQYF
D gene: -; V gene: TRBV9; J gene: TRBJ2-7; clone size: -; CDR3 DNA: TGTGCCAGCAGCGGAGAGGGTCCGGGGTCGGTGGCCGAGTTTTACGAGCAGTACTTC; CDR3 protein: CASSGEGPGSVAEFYEQYF
D gene: -; V gene: TRBV28; J gene: TRBJ1-2; clone size: few; CDR3 DNA: TGTGCCAGCAGTTTAAGGGTTCTTGCAGGGGAAGATGGCTACACCTTC; CDR3 protein: CASSLRVLAGEDGYTF
D gene: -; V gene: TRBV20-1; J gene: TRBJ1-5; clone size: few; CDR3 DNA: TGCAGTGCTAGTTCGGGACAAGGCAATCAGCCCCAGCATTTT; CDR3 protein: CSASSGQGNQPQHF
D gene: -; V gene: TRBV4-2; J gene: TRBJ1-5; clone size: -; CDR3 DNA: TGTGCCAGCAGCCAAGAAGCGGGAACCTCCGCAGGCAATCAGCCCCAGCATTTT; CDR3 protein: CASSQEAGTSAGNQPQHF
D gene: -; V gene: TRBV7-2; J gene: TRBJ2-1; clone size: few; CDR3 DNA: TGTGCCAGCAGCTTAGACGGGTTTAATGAGCAGTTCTTC; CDR3 protein: CASSLDGFNEQFF
D gene: -; V gene: TRBV7-9; J gene: TRBJ2-7; clone size: -; CDR3 DNA: TGTGCCAGCAGCTTCCCCCAGGCAGGGGAGAACGAGCAGTACTTC; CDR3 protein: CASSFPQAGENEQYF
D gene: TRBD2; V gene: TRBV7-8; J gene: TRBJ2-3; clone size: -; CDR3 DNA: TGTGCCAGCAGCTTACAGATAGCGGGAGGCGGCACAGATACGCAGTATTTT; CDR3 protein: CASSLQIAGGGTDTQYF
D gene: TRBD1; V gene: TRBV5-1; J gene: TRBJ1-2; clone size: few; CDR3 DNA: TGCGCCAGCAGCCCTGGGACAGGCGCTAACTATGGCTACACCTTC; CDR3 protein: CASSPGTGANYGYTF
D gene: -; V gene: TRBV27; J gene: TRBJ1-1; clone size: -; CDR3 DNA: TGTGCCAGCAGTTCTTCCACTGAAGCTTTCTTT; CDR3 protein: CASSSSTEAFF
D gene: -; V gene: TRBV4-2; J gene: TRBJ2-5; clone size: -; CDR3 DNA: TGTGCCAGCAGCCAACTGTCAGGGGGGTACCAAGAGACCCAGTACTTC; CDR3 protein: CASSQLSGGYQETQYF